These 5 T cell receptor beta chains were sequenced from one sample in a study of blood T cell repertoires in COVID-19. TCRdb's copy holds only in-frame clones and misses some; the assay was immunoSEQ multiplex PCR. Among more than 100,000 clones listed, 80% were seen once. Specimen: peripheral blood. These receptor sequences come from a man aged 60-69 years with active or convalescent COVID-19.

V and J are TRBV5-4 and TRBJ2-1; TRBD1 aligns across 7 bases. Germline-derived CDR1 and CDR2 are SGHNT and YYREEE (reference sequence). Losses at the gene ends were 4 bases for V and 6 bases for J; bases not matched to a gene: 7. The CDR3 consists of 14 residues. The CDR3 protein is CASSRITGVNEQFF. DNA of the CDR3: TGTGCCAGCAGCCGGATCACAGGGGTCAATGAGCAGTTCTTC.

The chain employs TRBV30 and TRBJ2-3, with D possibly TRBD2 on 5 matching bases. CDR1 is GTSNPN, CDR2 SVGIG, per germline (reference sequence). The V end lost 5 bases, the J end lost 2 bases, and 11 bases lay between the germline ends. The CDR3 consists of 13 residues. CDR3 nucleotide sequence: TGTGCCTGGGTTTCGGGAAACACAGATACGCAGTATTTT. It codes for CAWVSGNTDTQYF.

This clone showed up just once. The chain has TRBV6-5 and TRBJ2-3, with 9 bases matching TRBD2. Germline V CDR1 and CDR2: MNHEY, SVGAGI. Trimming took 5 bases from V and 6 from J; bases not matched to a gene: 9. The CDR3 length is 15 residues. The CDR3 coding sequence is TGTGCCAGCAGTCCGGGACTAGCCCGGAGGGATACGCAGTATTTT. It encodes CASSPGLARRDTQYF.

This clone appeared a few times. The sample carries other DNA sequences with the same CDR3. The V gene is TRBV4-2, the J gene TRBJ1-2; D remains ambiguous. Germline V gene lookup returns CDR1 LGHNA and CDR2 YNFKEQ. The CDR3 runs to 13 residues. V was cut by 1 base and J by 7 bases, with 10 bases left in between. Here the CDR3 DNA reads TGTGCCAGCAGCCAAGTAACTGGAGGTGGCTACACCTTC. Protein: CASSQVTGGGYTF.

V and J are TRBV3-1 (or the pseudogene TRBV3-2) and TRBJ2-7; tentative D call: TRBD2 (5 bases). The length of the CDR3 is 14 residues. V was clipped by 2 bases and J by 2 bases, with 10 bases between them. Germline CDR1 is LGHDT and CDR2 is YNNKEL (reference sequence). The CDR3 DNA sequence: TGTGCCAGCAGCCAATCGGACGGGGCCTACGAGCAGTACTTC. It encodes CASSQSDGAYEQYF.